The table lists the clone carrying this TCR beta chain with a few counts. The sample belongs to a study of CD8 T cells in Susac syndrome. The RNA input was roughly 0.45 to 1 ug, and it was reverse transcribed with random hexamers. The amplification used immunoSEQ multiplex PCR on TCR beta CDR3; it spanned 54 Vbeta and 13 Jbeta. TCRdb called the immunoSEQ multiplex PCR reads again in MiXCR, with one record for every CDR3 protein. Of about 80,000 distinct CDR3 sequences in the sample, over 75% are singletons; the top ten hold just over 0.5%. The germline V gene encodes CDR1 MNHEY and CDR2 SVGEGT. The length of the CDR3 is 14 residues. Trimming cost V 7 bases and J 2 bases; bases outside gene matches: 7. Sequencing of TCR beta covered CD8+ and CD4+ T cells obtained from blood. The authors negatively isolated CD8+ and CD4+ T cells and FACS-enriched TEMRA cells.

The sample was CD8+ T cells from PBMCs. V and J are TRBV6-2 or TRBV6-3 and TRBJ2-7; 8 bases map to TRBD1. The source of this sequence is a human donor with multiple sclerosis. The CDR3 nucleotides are TGTGCCAGCACCTGGGACAGGAGAACCTACGAGCAGTACTTC. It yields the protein CASTWDRRTYEQYF.